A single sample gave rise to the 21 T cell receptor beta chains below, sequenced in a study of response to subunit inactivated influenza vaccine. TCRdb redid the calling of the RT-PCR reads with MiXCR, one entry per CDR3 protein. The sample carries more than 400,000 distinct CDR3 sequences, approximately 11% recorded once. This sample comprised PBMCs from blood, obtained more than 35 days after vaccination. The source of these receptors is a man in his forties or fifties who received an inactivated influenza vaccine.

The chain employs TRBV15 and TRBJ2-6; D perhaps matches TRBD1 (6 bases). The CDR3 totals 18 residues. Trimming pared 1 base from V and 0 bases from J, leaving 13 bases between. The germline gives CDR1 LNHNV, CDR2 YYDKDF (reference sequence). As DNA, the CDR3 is TGTGCCACCAGCAGAGGGCAGGGGCCAACCTCTGGGGCCAACGTCCTGACTTTC. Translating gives CATSRGQGPTSGANVLTF.

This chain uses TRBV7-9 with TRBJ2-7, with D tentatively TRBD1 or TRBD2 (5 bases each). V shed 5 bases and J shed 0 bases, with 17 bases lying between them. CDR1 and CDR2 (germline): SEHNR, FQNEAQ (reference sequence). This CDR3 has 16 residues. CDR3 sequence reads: CASSPGTHKSSYEQYF. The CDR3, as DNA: TGTGCCAGCAGCCCCGGGACCCACAAGAGCTCCTACGAGCAGTACTTC.

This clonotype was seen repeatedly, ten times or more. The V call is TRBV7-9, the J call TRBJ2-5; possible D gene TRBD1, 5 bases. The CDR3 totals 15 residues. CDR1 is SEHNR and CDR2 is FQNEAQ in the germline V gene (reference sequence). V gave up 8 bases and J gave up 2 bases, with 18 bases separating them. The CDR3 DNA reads TGTGCCAGCGCCCCAGGTGGAAGGGGTCAAGAGACCCAGTACTTC. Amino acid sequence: CASAPGGRGQETQYF.

The CDR3 region is CASSFLASPETQYF. The CDR3 coding sequence is TGTGCCAGCAGCTTCCTGGCTAGCCCAGAGACCCAGTACTTC. The chain carries TRBV7-2 and TRBJ2-5; D is possibly TRBD2 (5 bases). Germline CDR1 is SGHTA and CDR2 is FQGNSA. This CDR3 comprises 14 residues. Trimming stripped 3 bases from V and 4 bases from J, with 12 bases between. The whole variable domain, filled in from reference TRBV7-2 and TRBJ2-5, reads GAGVSQSPSNKVTEKGKDVELRCDPISGHTALYWYRQSLGQGLEFLIYFQGNSAPDKSGLPSDRFSAERTGGSVSTLTIQRTQQEDSAVYLCASSFLASPETQYFGPGTRLLVL.

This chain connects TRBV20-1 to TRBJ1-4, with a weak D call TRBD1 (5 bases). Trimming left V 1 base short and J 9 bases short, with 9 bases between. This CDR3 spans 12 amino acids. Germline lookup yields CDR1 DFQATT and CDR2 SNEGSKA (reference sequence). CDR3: CSARAGPQKLFF. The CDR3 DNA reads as TGCAGTGCTAGAGCAGGGCCTCAAAAACTGTTTTTT.

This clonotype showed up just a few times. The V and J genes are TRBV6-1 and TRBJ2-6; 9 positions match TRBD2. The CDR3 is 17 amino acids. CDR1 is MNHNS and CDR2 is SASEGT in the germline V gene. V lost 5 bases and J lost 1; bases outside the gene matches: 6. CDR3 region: CASSTLAGASGANVLTF. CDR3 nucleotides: TGTGCCAGCAGTACGTTAGCGGGGGCTTCTGGGGCCAACGTCCTGACTTTC.

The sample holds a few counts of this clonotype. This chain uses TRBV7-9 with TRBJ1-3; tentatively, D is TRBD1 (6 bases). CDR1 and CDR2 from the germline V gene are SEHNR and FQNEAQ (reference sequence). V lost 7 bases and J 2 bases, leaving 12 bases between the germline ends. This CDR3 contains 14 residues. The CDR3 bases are TGTGCCAGCAAGGGGGGGGCCGCTGGAAACACCATATATTTT. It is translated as CASKGGAAGNTIYF.

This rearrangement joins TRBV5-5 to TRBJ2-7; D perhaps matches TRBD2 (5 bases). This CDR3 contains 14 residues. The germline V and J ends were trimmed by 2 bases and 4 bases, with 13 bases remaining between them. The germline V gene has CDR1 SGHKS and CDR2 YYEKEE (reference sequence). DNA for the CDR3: TGTGCCAGCAGCTTTGACTGGACTGTGTACGAGCAGTACTTC. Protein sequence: CASSFDWTVYEQYF.

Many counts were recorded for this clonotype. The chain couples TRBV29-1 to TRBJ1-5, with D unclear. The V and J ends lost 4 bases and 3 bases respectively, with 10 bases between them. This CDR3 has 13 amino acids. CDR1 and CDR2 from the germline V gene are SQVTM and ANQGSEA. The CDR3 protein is CSVGGPSNQPQHF. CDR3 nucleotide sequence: TGCAGCGTTGGAGGACCCTCCAATCAGCCCCAGCATTTT.

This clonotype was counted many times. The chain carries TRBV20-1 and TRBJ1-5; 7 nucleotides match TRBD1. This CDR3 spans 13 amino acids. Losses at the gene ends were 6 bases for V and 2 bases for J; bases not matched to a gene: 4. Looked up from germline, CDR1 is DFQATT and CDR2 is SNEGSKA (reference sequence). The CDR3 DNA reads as TGCAGTGCGCGTACAGGGGGCAATCAGCCCCAGCATTTT. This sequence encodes CSARTGGNQPQHF.

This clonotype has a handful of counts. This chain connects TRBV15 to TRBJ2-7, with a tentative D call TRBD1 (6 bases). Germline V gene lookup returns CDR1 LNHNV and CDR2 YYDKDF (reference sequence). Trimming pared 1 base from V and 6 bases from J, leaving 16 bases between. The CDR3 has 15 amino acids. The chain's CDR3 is CATSRGKQGLGEQYF. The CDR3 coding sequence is TGTGCCACCAGCAGAGGGAAACAGGGATTAGGCGAGCAGTACTTC. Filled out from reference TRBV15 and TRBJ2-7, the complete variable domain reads DAMVIQNPRYQVTQFGKPVTLSCSQTLNHNVMYWYQQKSSQAPKLLFHYYDKDFNNEADTPDNFQSRRPNTSFCFLDIRSPGLGDTAMYLCATSRGKQGLGEQYFGPGTRLTVT.

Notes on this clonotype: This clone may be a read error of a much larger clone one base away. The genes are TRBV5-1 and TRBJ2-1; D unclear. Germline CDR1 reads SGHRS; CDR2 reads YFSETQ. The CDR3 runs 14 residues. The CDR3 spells CARSLSQEYNEQFF. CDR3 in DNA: TGCGCCCGCAGCTTGAGCCAGGAGTACAATGAGCAGTTCTTC. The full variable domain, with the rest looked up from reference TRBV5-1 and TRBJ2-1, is KAGVTQTPRYLIKTRGQQVTLSCSPISGHRSVSWYQQTPGQGLQFLFEYFSETQRNKGNFPGRFSGRQFSNSRSEMNVSTLELGDSALYLCARSLSQEYNEQFFGPGTRLTVL.

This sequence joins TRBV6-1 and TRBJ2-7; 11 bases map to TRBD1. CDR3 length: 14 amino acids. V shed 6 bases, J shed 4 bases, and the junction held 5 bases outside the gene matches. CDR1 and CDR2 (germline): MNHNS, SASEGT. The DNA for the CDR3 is TGTGCCAGCAGCAGGGACAGGGGGTATTACGAGCAGTACTTC. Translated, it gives CASSRDRGYYEQYF.

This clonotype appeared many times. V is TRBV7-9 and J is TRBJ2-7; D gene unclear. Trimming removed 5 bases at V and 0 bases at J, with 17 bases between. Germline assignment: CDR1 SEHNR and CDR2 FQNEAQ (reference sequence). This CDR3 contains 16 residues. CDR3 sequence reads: CASSTSGLGSSYEQYF. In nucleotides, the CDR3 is TGTGCCAGCAGCACCTCCGGGCTGGGAAGCTCCTACGAGCAGTACTTC.

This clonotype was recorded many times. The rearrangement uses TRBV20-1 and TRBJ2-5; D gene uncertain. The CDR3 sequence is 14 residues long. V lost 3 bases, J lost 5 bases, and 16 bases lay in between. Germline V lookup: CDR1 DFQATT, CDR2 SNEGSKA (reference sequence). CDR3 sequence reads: CSARGYRLMETQYF. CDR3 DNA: TGCAGTGCTAGGGGCTACCGCCTGATGGAGACCCAGTACTTC.

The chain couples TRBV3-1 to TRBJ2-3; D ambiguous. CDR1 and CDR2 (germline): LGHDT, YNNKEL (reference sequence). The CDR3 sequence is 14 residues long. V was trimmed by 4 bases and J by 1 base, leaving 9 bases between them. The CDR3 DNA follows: TGTGCCAGCAGCCTTTTGACTGGCACAGATACGCAGTATTTT. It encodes CASSLLTGTDTQYF.

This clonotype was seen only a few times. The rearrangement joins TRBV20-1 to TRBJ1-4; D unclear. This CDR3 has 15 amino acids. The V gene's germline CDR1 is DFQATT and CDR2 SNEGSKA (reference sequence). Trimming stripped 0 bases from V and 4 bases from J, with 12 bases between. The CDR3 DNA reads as TGCAGTGCTAGAGATCGGCGACGGGATAATGAAAAACTGTTTTTT. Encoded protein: CSARDRRRDNEKLFF.

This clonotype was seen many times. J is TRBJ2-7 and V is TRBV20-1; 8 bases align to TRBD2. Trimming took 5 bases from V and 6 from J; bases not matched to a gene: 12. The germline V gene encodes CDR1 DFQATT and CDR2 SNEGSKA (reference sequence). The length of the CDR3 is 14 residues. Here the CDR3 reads CSASGGADVGEQYF. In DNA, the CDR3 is TGCAGTGCTTCCGGGGGGGCGGACGTAGGCGAGCAGTACTTC.

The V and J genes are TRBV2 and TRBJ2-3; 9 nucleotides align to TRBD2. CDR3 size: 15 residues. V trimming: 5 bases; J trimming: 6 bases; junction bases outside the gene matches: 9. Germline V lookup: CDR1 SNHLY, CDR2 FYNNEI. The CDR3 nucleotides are TGTGCCAGCAGTAATCTAGCGGGGACCCCGGATACGCAGTATTTT. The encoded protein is CASSNLAGTPDTQYF.

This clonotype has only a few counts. Here the CDR3 reads CSARTGARGAYGYTF. CDR3 coding DNA: TGCAGTGCCAGGACAGGAGCGCGGGGGGCGTATGGCTACACCTTC. This chain joins TRBV20-1 and TRBJ1-2; 7 bases align to TRBD1. Germline CDR1 reads DFQATT; CDR2 reads SNEGSKA (reference sequence). The J segment lost 5 bases and the V segment lost 6 bases, leaving 15 bases of the junction unmatched. The CDR3 runs 15 residues.

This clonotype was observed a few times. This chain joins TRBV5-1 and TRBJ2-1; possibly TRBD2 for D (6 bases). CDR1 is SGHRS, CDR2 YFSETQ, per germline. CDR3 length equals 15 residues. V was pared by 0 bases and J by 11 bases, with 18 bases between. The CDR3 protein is CASSLELAPGGKQFF. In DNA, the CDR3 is TGCGCCAGCAGCTTGGAGCTAGCGCCTGGAGGAAAGCAGTTCTTC.